The 11 T cell receptor beta chains in this list originate from one sample, sequenced in a study of T cell changes during pregnancy in multiple sclerosis. Libraries were prepared by immunoSEQ multiplex PCR; TCRdb keeps only in-frame clonotypes and omits some of them. This table has roughly 70,000 clones, approximately 90% appearing once. The specimen comprised peripheral blood, sampled in the third trimester of pregnancy. The receptors were sampled from a female donor with multiple sclerosis, enrolled in a pregnancy study.

The chain carries TRBV2 and TRBJ2-7; 8 nucleotides match TRBD1. This CDR3 is built from 13 residues. V lost 8 bases and J lost 5; bases outside the gene matches: 8. The germline CDR1 and CDR2 sequences are SNHLY and FYNNEI. The CDR3 spells CASGRQGANEQYF. The DNA of the CDR3 is TGTGCCAGCGGGCGGCAGGGGGCAAACGAGCAGTACTTC.

The chain employs TRBV7-9 and TRBJ1-2, with 11 bases identical to TRBD1. With V trimmed by 5 bases and J by 6 bases, 14 bases remained unmatched. The CDR3 length is 17 residues. Germline V gives CDR1 SEHNR, CDR2 FQNEAQ (reference sequence). CDR3 amino acids: CASSPGQGADERDGYTF. The CDR3 nucleotides read TGTGCCAGCAGCCCTGGACAGGGGGCGGATGAACGGGATGGCTACACCTTC.

The rearrangement links TRBV5-1 to TRBJ1-1; the match to TRBD1 covers 9 bases. Germline CDR1 is SGHRS and CDR2 is YFSETQ. The CDR3 spans 15 residues. V dropped 5 bases and J dropped 6; count of bases not matched to a gene: 11. The CDR3 region is CASSSPGQGAPEAFF. DNA of the CDR3: TGCGCCAGCAGTTCTCCGGGACAGGGAGCGCCTGAAGCTTTCTTT.

The CDR3 DNA sequence: TGTGCCAGCAGTTACGGCGGGAGCGTTAATGAGCAGTTCTTC. This codes for CASSYGGSVNEQFF. The chain carries TRBV6-5 and TRBJ2-1, with 7 bases identical to TRBD2. The CDR3 has 14 residues. The germline gives CDR1 MNHEY, CDR2 SVGAGI. V lost 2 bases, J lost 7 bases, and 5 bases stayed unmatched.

CDR3 loop: CASSLTGEGYTF. DNA for the CDR3: TGTGCCAGCAGCTTAACAGGGGAAGGCTACACCTTC. The V call is TRBV7-3, the J call TRBJ1-2; weak D call: TRBD1 (5 bases). The length of the CDR3 is 12 residues. From germline, CDR1 is SGHTA and CDR2 FQGTGA. V was pared by 0 bases and J by 8 bases, with 7 bases between. Variable domain in full (rest from reference TRBV7-3 and TRBJ1-2): GAGVSQTPSNKVTEKGKYVELRCDPISGHTALYWYRQSLGQGPEFLIYFQGTGAADDSGLPNDRFFAVRPEGSVSTLKIQRTERGDSAVYLCASSLTGEGYTFGSGTRLTVV.

The CDR3 is CASSPVANVDGSGYEQYF. CDR3 in DNA: TGTGCCAGCAGCCCAGTAGCAAATGTTGACGGGAGTGGGTACGAGCAGTACTTC. The chain joins TRBV13 to TRBJ2-7; a weak D match, TRBD2 (6 bases). V lost 5 bases and J 4 bases, leaving 27 bases between the germline ends. Germline lookup yields CDR1 PRHDT and CDR2 FYEKMQ (reference sequence). The CDR3 is 18 amino acids.

The chain employs TRBV27 and TRBJ2-7; 8 bases match TRBD1. Germline V gene lookup returns CDR1 MNHEY and CDR2 SMNVEV (reference sequence). The CDR3 runs 15 residues. With 6 bases clipped from V and 1 base from J, the junction kept 8 bases outside the gene matches. The CDR3 protein is CASRKPDRGSYEQYF. Here the CDR3 DNA reads TGTGCCAGCAGAAAGCCCGACAGGGGATCCTACGAGCAGTACTTC.

This clone has a handful of counts. The genes are TRBV10-3 and TRBJ1-2, with D perhaps TRBD1 (5 bases). CDR3 length: 12 residues. V was shortened by 6 bases and J by 2 bases, with 7 bases between the two germline ends. The germline CDR1 and CDR2 sequences are ENHRY and SYGVKD. The CDR3 loop reads CAIRSGNYGYTF. The CDR3, as DNA: TGTGCCATCAGGTCAGGGAACTATGGCTACACCTTC.

There are a few counts of this clone. V is TRBV6-4 and J is TRBJ2-1, with D possibly TRBD2 on 6 matching bases. Trimming shortened V by 2 bases and J by 6 bases, and 14 bases separated the two germline ends. The germline V gene has CDR1 MRHNA and CDR2 SNTAGT. CDR3 length: 15 residues. The CDR3 DNA is TGTGCCAGCAGTGACACCCCGCGGAGGGGCAATGAGCAGTTCTTC. Protein sequence: CASSDTPRRGNEQFF.

This rearrangement joins TRBV6-5 to TRBJ2-5, with a tentative D call TRBD2 (5 bases). Deletions cut 6 bases from V and 5 bases from J, with 13 bases between. The germline CDR1 and CDR2 sequences are MNHEY and SVGAGI. There are 13 residues in the CDR3. The CDR3 here is CASRDWSRETQYF. CDR3 coding DNA: TGTGCCAGCAGGGACTGGTCCCGTGAGACCCAGTACTTC.

V and J are TRBV7-2 and TRBJ2-1; D is perhaps TRBD1 (6 bases). V gave up 3 bases and J gave up 7 bases, with 13 bases separating them. CDR3 length: 14 amino acids. The germline V gene encodes CDR1 SGHTA and CDR2 FQGNSA. This chain's CDR3 is CASSLIQGSNEQFF. The CDR3 bases are TGTGCCAGCAGCTTGATACAGGGCTCGAATGAGCAGTTCTTC.